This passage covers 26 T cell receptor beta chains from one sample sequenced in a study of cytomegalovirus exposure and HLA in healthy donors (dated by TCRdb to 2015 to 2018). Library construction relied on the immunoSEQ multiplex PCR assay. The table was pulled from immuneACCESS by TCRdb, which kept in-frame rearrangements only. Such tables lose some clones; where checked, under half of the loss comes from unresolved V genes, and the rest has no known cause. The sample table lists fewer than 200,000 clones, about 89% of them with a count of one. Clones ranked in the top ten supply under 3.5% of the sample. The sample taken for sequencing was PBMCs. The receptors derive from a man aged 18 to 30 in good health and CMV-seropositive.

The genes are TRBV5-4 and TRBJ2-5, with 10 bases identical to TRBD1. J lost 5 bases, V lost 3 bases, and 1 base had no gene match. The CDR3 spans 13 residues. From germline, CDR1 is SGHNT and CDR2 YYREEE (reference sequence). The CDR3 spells CASSSGQGETQYF. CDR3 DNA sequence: TGTGCCAGCAGCTCGGGACAGGGGGAGACCCAGTACTTC.

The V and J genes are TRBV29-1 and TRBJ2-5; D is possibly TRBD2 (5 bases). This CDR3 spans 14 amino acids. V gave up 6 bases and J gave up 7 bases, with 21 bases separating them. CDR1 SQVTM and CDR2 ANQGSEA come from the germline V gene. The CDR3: CSVVAGLVSGTQYF. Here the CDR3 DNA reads TGCAGCGTAGTCGCGGGCCTGGTCTCTGGGACCCAGTACTTC.

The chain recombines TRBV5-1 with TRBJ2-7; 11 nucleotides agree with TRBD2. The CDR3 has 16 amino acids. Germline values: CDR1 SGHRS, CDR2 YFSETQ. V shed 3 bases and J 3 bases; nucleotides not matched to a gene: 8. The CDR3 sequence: CASSSFPGTSGYEQYF. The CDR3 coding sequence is TGCGCCAGCAGCTCATTCCCCGGGACTAGCGGCTACGAGCAGTACTTC.

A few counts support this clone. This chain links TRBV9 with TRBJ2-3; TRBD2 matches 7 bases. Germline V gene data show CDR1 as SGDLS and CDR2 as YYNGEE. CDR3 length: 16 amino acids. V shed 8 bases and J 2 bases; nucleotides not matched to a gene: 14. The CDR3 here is CARYLGRESITDTQYF. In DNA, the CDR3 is TGTGCCAGGTACCTAGGGAGGGAAAGTATCACAGATACGCAGTATTTT.

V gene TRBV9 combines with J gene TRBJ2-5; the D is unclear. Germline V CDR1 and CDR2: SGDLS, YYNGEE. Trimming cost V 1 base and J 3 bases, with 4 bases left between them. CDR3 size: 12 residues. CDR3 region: CASSVTEETQYF. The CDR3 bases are TGTGCCAGCAGCGTAACGGAAGAGACCCAGTACTTC. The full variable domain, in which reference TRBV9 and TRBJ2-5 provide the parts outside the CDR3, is DSGVTQTPKHLITATGQRVTLRCSPRSGDLSVYWYQQSLDQGLQFLIQYYNGEERAKGNILERFSAQQFPDLHSELNLSSLELGDSALYFCASSVTEETQYFGPGTRLLVL.

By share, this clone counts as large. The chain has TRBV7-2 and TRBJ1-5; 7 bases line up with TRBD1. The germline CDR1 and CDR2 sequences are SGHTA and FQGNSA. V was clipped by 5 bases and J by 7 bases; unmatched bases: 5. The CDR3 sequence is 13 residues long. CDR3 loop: CASSTGTAQPQHF. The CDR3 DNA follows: TGTGCCAGCAGCACCGGGACAGCCCAGCCCCAGCATTTT.

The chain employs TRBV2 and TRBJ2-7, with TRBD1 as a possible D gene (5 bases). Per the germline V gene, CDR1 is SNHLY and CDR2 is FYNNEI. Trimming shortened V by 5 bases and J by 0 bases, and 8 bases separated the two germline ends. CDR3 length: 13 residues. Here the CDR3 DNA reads TGTGCCAGCAGTCGGACAAACTCCTACGAGCAGTACTTC. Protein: CASSRTNSYEQYF.

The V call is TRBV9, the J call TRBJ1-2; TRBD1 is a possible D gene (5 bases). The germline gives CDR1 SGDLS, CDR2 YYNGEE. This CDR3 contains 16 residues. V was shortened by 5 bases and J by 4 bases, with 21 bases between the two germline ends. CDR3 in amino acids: CASSGGRARDSYGYTF. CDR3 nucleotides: TGTGCCAGCAGTGGGGGGAGGGCGAGGGACTCCTATGGCTACACCTTC.

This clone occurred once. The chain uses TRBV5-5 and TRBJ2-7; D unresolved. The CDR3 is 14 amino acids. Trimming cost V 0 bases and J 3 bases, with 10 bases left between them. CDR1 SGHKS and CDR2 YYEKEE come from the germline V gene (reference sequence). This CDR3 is CASSLGLYNYEQYF. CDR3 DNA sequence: TGTGCCAGCAGCTTGGGACTTTATAACTACGAGCAGTACTTC.

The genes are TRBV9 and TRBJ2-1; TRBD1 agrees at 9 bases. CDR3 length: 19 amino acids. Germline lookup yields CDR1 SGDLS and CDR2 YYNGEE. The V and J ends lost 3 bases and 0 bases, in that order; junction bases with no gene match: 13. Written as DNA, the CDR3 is TGTGCCAGCAGCGCCCTGACAGGGGGTGGGGGAAGCTCCTACAATGAGCAGTTCTTC. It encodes CASSALTGGGGSSYNEQFF.

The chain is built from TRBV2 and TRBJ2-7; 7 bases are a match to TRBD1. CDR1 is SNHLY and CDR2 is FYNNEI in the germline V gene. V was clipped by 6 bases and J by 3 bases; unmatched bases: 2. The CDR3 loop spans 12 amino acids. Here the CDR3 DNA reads TGTGCCAGCAGAGGGACAGTCTACGAGCAGTACTTC. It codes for CASRGTVYEQYF.

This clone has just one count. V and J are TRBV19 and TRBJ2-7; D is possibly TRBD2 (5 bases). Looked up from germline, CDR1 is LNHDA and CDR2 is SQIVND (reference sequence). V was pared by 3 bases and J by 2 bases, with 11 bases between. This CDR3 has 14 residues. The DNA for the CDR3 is TGTGCCAGTAGTATCGCAGCGGATCCCTACGAGCAGTACTTC. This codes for CASSIAADPYEQYF.

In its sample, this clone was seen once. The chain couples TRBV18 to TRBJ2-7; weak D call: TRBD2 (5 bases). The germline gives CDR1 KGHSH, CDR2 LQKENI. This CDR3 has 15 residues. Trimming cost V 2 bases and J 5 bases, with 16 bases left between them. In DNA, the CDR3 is TGTGCCAGCTCACCAACGGGGTCCCAACTTGACGAGCAGTACTTC. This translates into CASSPTGSQLDEQYF.

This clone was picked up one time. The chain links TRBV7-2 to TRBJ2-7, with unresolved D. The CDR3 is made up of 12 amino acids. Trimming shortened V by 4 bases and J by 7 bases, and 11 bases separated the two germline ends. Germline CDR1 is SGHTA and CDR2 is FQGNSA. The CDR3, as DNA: TGTGCCAGCAGCTCCTCCTTATTGGAGCAGTACTTC. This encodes CASSSSLLEQYF.

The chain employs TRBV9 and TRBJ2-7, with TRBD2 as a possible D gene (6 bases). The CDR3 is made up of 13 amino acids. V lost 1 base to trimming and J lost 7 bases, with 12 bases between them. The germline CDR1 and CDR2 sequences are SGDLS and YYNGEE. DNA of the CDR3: TGTGCCAGCAGCGTACGGACCGCGGGGGAGCAGTACTTC. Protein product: CASSVRTAGEQYF.

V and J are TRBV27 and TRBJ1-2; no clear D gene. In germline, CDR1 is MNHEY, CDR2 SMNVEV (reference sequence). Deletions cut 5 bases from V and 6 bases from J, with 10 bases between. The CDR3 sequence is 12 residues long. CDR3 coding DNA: TGTGCCAGCAGTGGAGGAGCAGATGGCTACACCTTC. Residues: CASSGGADGYTF.

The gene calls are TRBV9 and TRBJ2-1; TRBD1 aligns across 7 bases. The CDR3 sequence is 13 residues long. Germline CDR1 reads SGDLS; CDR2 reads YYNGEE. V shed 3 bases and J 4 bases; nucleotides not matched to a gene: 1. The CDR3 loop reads CASSGQGYNEQFF. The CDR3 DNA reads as TGTGCCAGCAGCGGACAGGGTTACAATGAGCAGTTCTTC. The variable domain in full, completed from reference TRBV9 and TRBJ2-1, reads DSGVTQTPKHLITATGQRVTLRCSPRSGDLSVYWYQQSLDQGLQFLIQYYNGEERAKGNILERFSAQQFPDLHSELNLSSLELGDSALYFCASSGQGYNEQFFGPGTRLTVL.

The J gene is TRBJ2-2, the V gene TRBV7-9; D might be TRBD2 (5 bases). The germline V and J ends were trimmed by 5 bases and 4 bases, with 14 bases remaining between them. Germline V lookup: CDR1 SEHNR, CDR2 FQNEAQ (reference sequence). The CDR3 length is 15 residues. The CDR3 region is CASSQLWRVTGELFF. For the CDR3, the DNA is TGTGCCAGCAGCCAATTATGGCGGGTCACCGGGGAGCTGTTTTTT.

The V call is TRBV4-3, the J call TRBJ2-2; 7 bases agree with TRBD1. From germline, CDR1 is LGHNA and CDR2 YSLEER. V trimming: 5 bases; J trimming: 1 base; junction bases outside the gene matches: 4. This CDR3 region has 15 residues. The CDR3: CASSSTGENTGELFF. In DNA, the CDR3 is TGCGCCAGCAGCTCCACAGGGGAGAACACCGGGGAGCTGTTTTTT.

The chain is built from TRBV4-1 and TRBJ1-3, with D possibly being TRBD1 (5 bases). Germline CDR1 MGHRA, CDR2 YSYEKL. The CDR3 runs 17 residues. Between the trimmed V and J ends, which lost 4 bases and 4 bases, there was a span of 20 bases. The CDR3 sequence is CASSPAGGVSGGNTIYF. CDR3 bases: TGCGCCAGCAGCCCCGCCGGGGGGGTATCGGGCGGAAACACCATATATTTT.

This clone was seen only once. The CDR3 is CASSPGPTGAWGGYTF. The CDR3 nucleotides are TGTGCCAGCAGCCCGGGTCCCACAGGGGCTTGGGGGGGCTACACCTTC. This chain links TRBV27 with TRBJ1-2, with 7 bases that match TRBD1. With V trimmed by 6 bases and J by 8 bases, 18 bases remained unmatched. The CDR3 totals 16 residues. CDR1 and CDR2 from the germline V gene are MNHEY and SMNVEV (reference sequence).

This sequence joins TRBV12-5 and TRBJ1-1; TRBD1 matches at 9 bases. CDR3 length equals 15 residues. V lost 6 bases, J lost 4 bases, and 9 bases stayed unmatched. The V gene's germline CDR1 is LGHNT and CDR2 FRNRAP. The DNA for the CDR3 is TGTGCTAGTGGGTACACCGGGACAGGGATCACTGAAGCTTTCTTT. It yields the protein CASGYTGTGITEAFF.

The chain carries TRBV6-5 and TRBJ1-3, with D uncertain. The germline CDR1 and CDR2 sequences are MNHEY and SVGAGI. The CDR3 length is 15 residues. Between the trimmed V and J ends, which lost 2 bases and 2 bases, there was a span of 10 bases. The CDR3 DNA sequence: TGTGCCAGCAGTTACAGCCTCCCCACTGGAAACACCATATATTTT. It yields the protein CASSYSLPTGNTIYF.

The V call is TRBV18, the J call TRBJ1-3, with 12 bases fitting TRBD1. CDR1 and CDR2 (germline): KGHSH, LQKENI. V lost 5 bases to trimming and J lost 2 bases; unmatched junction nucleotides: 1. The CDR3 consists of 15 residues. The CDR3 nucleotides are TGTGCCAGCTCAGGGACAGGGGGCCCTGGAAACACCATATATTTT. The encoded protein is CASSGTGGPGNTIYF. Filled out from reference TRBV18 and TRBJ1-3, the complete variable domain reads NAGVMQNPRHLVRRRGQEARLRCSPMKGHSHVYWYRQLPEEGLKFMVYLQKENIIDESGMPKERFSAEFPKEGPSILRIQQVVRGDSAAYFCASSGTGGPGNTIYFGEGSWLTVV.

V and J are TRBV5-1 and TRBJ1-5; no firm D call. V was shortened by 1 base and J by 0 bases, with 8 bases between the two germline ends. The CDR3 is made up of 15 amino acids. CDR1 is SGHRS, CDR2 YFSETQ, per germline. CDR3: CASSLSGDSNQPQHF. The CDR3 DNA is TGCGCCAGCAGCTTGTCCGGTGATAGCAATCAGCCCCAGCATTTT.

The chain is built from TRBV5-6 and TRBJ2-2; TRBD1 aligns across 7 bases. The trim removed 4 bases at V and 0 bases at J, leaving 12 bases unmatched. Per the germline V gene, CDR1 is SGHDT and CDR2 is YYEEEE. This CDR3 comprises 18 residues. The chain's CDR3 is CASSALVRGTANTGELFF. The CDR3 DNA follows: TGTGCCAGCAGCGCCTTAGTCAGGGGGACAGCGAACACCGGGGAGCTGTTTTTT.